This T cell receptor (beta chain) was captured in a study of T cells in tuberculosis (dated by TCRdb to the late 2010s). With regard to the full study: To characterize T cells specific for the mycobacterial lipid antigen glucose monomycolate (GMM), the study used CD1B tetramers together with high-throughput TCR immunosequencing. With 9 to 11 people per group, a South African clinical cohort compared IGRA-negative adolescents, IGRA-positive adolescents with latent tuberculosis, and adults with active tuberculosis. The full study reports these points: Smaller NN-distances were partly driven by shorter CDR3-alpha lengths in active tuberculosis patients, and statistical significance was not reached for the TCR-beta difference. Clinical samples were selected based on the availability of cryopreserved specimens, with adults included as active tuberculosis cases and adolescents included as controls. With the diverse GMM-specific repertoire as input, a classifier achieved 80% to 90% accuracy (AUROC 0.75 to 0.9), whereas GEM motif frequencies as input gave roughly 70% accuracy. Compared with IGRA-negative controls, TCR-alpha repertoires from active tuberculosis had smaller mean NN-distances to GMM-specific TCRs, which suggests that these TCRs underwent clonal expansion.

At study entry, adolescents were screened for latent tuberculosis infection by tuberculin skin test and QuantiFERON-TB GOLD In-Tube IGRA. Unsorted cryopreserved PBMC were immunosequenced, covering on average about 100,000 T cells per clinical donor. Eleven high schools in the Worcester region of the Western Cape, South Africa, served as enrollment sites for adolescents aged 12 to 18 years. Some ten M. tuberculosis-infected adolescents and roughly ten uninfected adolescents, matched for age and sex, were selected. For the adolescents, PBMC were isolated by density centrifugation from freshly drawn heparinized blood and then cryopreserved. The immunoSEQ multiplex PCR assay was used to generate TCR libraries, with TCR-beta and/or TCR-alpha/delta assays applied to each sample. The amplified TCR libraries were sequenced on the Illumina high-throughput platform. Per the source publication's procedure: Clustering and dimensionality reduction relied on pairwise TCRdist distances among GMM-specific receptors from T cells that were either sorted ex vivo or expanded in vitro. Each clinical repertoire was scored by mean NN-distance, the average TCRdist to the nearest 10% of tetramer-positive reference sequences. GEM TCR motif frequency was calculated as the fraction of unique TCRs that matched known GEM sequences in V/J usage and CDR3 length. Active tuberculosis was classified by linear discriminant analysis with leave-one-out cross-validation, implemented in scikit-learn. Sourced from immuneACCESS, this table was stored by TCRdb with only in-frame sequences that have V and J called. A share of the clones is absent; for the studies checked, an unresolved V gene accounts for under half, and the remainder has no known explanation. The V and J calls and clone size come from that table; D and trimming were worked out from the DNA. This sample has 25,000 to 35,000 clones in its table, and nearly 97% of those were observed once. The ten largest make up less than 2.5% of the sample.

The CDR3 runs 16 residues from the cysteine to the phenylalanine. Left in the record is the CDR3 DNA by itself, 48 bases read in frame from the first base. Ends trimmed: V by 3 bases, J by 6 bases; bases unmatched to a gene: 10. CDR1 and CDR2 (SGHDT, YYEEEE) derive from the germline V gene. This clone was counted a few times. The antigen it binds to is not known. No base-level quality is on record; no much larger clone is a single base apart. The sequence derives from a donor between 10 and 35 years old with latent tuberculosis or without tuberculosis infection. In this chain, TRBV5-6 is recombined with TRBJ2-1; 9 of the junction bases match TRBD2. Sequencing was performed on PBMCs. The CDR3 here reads CASSSTGTSRGNEQFF. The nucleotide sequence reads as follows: TGTGCCAGCAGCTCGACCGGGACTAGCCGCGGCAATGAGCAGTTCTTC.